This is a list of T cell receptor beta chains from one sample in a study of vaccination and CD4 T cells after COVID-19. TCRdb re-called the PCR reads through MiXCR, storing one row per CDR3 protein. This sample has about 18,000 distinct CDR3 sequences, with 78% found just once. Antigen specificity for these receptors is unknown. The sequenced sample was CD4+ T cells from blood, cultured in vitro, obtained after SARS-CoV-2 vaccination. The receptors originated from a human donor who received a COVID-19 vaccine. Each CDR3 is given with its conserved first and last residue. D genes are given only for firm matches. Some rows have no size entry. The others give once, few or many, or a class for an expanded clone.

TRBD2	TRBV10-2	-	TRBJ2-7	TGCGCCAGCAGGACTAGCGGCTCCTACGAGCAGTACTTC	CASRTSGSYEQYF
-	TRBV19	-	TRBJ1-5	TGTGCCAGTAGTAATGATTGGGGCAGTAATCAGCCCCAGCATTTT	CASSNDWGSNQPQHF
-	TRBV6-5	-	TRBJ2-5	TGTGCCAGCAGTTGGAGGGGTAGCTTGGACGAGACCCAGTACTTC	CASSWRGSLDETQYF
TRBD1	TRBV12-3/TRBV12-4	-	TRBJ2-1	TGTGCCAGCAGTTCAGATCCGGGACAGGTAGGCAATGAGCAGTTCTTC	CASSSDPGQVGNEQFF
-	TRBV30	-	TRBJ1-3	TGTGCCTGGAGTGTACTGGGAGGAAACACCATATATTTT	CAWSVLGGNTIYF
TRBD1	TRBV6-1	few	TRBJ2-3	TGTGCCAGCACTGAACAAGTACAGGGGGATACGCAGTATTTT	CASTEQVQGDTQYF
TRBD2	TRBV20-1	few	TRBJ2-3	TGCAGTGCTAGACCGGGACTAGGGTTCACAGATACGCAGTATTTT	CSARPGLGFTDTQYF
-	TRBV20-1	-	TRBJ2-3	TGCAGTGCTAGAGATTGGACTCTATGGGGCACAGATACGCAGTATTTT	CSARDWTLWGTDTQYF
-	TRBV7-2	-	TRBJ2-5	TGTGCCAGCAGTTTGTGGGGGGGCTTTGGAGAGACCCAGTACTTC	CASSLWGGFGETQYF
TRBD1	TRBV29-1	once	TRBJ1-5	TGCAGCGTTGAAGTCACAGGGGATAGCAATCAGCCCCAGCATTTT	CSVEVTGDSNQPQHF
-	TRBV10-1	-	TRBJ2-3	TGCGCCACCAGCCCCGGACTCTTGATGTCGGCCGATACGCAGTATTTT	CATSPGLLMSADTQYF
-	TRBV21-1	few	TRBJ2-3	TGTGCCAGCAGCAAATCTGGGGTTGCGGTCATCACAGATACGCAGTATTTT	CASSKSGVAVITDTQYF
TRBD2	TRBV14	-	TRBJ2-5	TGTGCCAGCAGCCAAGCTTTCACGGGGGGATTTGAGACCCAGTACTTC	CASSQAFTGGFETQYF
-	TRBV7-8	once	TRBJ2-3	TGTGCCAGCAGCTTAGCGCGCCAGAGGGCAGATACGCAGTATTTT	CASSLARQRADTQYF
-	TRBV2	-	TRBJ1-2	TGTGCCAGCAGTGATCGCGGTGGGCCAGGGGATTTTTATGGCTACACCTTC	CASSDRGGPGDFYGYTF
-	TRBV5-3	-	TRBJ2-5	TGTGCCAGCACCTACGGATTCGGGGGCAGAAAGACCCAGTACTTC	CASTYGFGGRKTQYF
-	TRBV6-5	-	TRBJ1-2	TGTGCCAGCAGTTACGGAAATCGGGGCAGCTATGGCTACACCTTC	CASSYGNRGSYGYTF
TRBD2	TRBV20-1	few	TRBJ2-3	TGCAGTGCTAGGGTGCCTAGCGGGGACCTCAACACAGATACGCAGTATTTT	CSARVPSGDLNTDTQYF
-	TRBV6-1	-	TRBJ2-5	TGTGCCATCAGTGTCGAGGGGGGGGAGACCCAGTACTTC	CAISVEGGETQYF
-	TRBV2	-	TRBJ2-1	TGTGCCAGCAGTGGGGCCAGGGGGAGGTACAATGAGCAGTTCTTC	CASSGARGRYNEQFF
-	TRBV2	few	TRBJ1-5	TGTGCCAGCAGGTGGGGTCTTAATCAGCCCCAGCATTTT	CASRWGLNQPQHF
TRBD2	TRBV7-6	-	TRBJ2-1	TGTGCCAGCAGCCCACAGATACCTTCAGCGGGGGGCCTGAATGAGCAGTTCTTC	CASSPQIPSAGGLNEQFF
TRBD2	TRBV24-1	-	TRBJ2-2	TGTGCCACCAGTGCTTGGCGGGGGGCAAACACCGGGGAGCTGTTTTTT	CATSAWRGANTGELFF
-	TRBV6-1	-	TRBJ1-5	TGTGCCAGCTCTGCAGGGTTCAATCAGCCCCAGCATTTT	CASSAGFNQPQHF
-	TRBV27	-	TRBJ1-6	TGTGCCAGCAGTTTAGGGGGAAGCTCCTATAATTCACCCCTCCACTTT	CASSLGGSSYNSPLHF
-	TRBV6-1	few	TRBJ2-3	TGTGCCAGCAGTGATTTACGGCGGTCCACAGATACGCAGTATTTT	CASSDLRRSTDTQYF
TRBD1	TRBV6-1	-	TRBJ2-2	TGTGCCAGCACCATGACAGGGTTGGACGGGGAGCTGTTTTTT	CASTMTGLDGELFF
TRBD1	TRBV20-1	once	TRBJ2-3	TGCAGTGCTAGACGGGACAGGTCGCCCGATACGCAGTATTTT	CSARRDRSPDTQYF